This TCR beta chain was recorded in a study of Graves' ophthalmopathy and Graves' hyperthyroidism. Study-wide context: Hyperthyroidism showing no ophthalmopathy within 18 months of follow-up was stable. Study results and caveats: The majority of expanded thyroid clonotypes above 0.001 frequency also occurred in blood. Forecasting of ophthalmopathy progression by the model achieved less than 71% sensitivity and roughly 75% specificity.

Germline V gene lookup returns CDR1 SGHTA and CDR2 FQGNSA. J was trimmed by 7 bases and V by 7 bases; bases with no gene match: 3. The CDR3 loop spans 11 amino acids. With regard to this clonotype: Its antigen is unknown.

Investigators amplified TCR beta CDR3 regions from RNA transcripts. The first round was an RT-PCR with HTBI primers, and the second round was a multiplex PCR. Each CDR3 protein is one row after TCRdb ran MiXCR on the multiplex PCR reads. The sample lists about 1.1 million distinct CDR3 sequences, 35% to 45% seen once, with over 8.5% in the top ten. The sequenced sample was peripheral blood or thyroid tissue (not recorded which). The chain couples TRBV7-2 to TRBJ1-1; 7 bases match TRBD1. The source of this sequence is an adult man with Graves' hyperthyroidism. The CDR3 loop reads CASTGTDEAFF. For the CDR3, the DNA is TGTGCCAGCACCGGGACAGATGAAGCTTTCTTT.